One sample yielded the 22 T cell receptor beta chains listed below, sequenced in a study of PD-1 blockade in classical Hodgkin lymphoma. The time point was: cycle 4 day 1 (C4D1), after more than five weeks of nivolumab. The patients all showed relapse after autologous stem cell transplantation, while their brentuximab vedotin exposure varied. Only in-frame clones appear in the TCRdb table, and some are missing; sequencing was by immunoSEQ multiplex PCR. The profile shows roughly 100,000 clones, approximately 89% of them singletons. Sequencing was performed on peripheral blood mononuclear cells (PBMCs), taken before the fourth cycle of nivolumab. Receptor source: a human donor with classical Hodgkin lymphoma.

The chain carries TRBV19 and TRBJ2-7; TRBD2 agrees at 11 bases. CDR3 length: 15 residues. The J segment lost 4 bases and the V segment lost 7 bases, leaving 9 bases of the junction unmatched. Germline V gene lookup returns CDR1 LNHDA and CDR2 SQIVND (reference sequence). The CDR3 sequence is CASKAGTSGTYEQYF. CDR3 nucleotides: TGTGCCAGTAAGGCCGGGACTAGCGGAACGTACGAGCAGTACTTC.

The chain has TRBV7-6 and TRBJ1-1, with a tentative D call TRBD1 (5 bases). The CDR3 is 15 residues long. Deletions cut 1 base from V and 1 base from J, with 10 bases between. Germline assignment: CDR1 SGHVS and CDR2 FNYEAQ. The CDR3 here is CASSLVDSPNTEAFF. The CDR3, as DNA: TGTGCCAGCAGCTTAGTCGACAGCCCGAACACTGAAGCTTTCTTT.

The chain couples TRBV5-8 to TRBJ2-5; TRBD2 matches 11 bases. With 9 bases clipped from V and 1 base from J, the junction kept 8 bases outside the gene matches. There are 15 residues in the CDR3. Looked up from germline, CDR1 is SGHTS and CDR2 is YDEGEE. For the CDR3, the DNA is TGTGCCACTAAGAGAGGGACTAGCGGCCAAGAGACCCAGTACTTC. This sequence encodes CATKRGTSGQETQYF.

The chain combines TRBV28 with TRBJ2-7, with 14 bases aligning to TRBD2. V lost 6 bases to trimming and J lost 11 bases; unmatched junction nucleotides: 12. CDR1 is MDHEN and CDR2 is SYDVKM in the germline V gene. The CDR3 is 15 residues long. CDR3 DNA sequence: TGTGCCAGCAGACCTGATGTGGGACTAGCGGGGGAGGAGTACTTC. Its protein is CASRPDVGLAGEEYF.

This rearrangement joins TRBV4-1 to TRBJ2-7; no definite D call. With 0 bases removed from V and 6 bases from J, the gap between germline ends came to 9 bases. Germline V gene sequence: CDR1 MGHRA, CDR2 YSYEKL. The CDR3 sequence is 13 residues long. This CDR3 reads CASSQDEGIEQYF. CDR3 in DNA: TGCGCCAGCAGCCAAGACGAAGGGATCGAGCAGTACTTC.

J is TRBJ1-5 and V is TRBV12-5; unclear D gene. The CDR3 length is 12 residues. V dropped 5 bases and J dropped 6 bases, with 8 bases sitting between them. The V gene's germline CDR1 is LGHNT and CDR2 FRNRAP. CDR3 bases: TGTGCTAGTGGTCAGAGGCCTCAGCCCCAGCATTTT. Translation: CASGQRPQPQHF.

V is TRBV7-6 and J is TRBJ2-1; 12 nucleotides line up with TRBD2. This CDR3 region has 20 residues. Trimming removed 5 bases from V and 4 bases from J; junction bases left unmatched: 18. CDR1 and CDR2 from the germline V gene are SGHVS and FNYEAQ. CDR3 bases: TGTGCCAGCAGCGTATCCGGACTAGCGGGAAATTTTTTCGGGTACAATGAGCAGTTCTTC. Translation gives CASSVSGLAGNFFGYNEQFF.

V gene TRBV19 combines with J gene TRBJ1-2; D unclear. Deletions cut 5 bases from V and 2 bases from J, with 12 bases between. The CDR3 is made up of 14 amino acids. The germline gives CDR1 LNHDA, CDR2 SQIVND (reference sequence). This chain's CDR3 is CASSRGGFNYGYTF. For the CDR3, the DNA is TGTGCCAGTAGTCGCGGAGGGTTCAACTATGGCTACACCTTC.

This rearrangement joins TRBV19 to TRBJ2-7, with D perhaps matching TRBD1 or TRBD2 (6 bases each). CDR3 size: 14 residues. V lost 7 bases, J lost 3 bases, and 16 bases lay in between. Germline V gene lookup returns CDR1 LNHDA and CDR2 SQIVND (reference sequence). CDR3 sequence: CASTRPGDFYEQYF. CDR3 nucleotides: TGTGCCAGTACCAGGCCAGGGGACTTCTACGAGCAGTACTTC.

This chain connects TRBV7-2 to TRBJ1-1, with D possibly TRBD1 on 6 matching bases. V was clipped by 2 bases and J by 1 base, with 14 bases between them. The CDR3 is 16 residues long. Germline V gene lookup returns CDR1 SGHTA and CDR2 FQGNSA. Here the CDR3 DNA reads TGTGCCAGCAGCTTAAACCCCGGGACACCGAACACTGAAGCTTTCTTT. Amino acids: CASSLNPGTPNTEAFF.

In nucleotides, the CDR3 is TGTGCCACTGAGACAGGGACAACCTACGAGCAGTACTTC. Its protein is CATETGTTYEQYF. The chain has TRBV9 and TRBJ2-7; 7 bases match TRBD1. The CDR3 is 13 amino acids. CDR1 is SGDLS and CDR2 is YYNGEE in the germline V gene. With 9 bases clipped from V and 2 bases from J, the junction kept 8 bases outside the gene matches.

This clone was seen only a few times. The rearrangement joins TRBV15 to TRBJ1-2; maybe TRBD1 (6 bases). The germline gives CDR1 LNHNV, CDR2 YYDKDF (reference sequence). CDR3 length equals 14 residues. V shed 0 bases and J shed 4 bases, with 9 bases lying between them. The CDR3 is CATSRDQGPYGYTF. In DNA form, the CDR3 reads TGTGCCACCAGCAGAGATCAGGGGCCCTATGGCTACACCTTC.

The rearrangement joins TRBV10-1 to TRBJ2-1; 11 bases match TRBD2. J lost 10 bases, V lost 3 bases, and 5 bases had no gene match. The germline V gene has CDR1 WNHNN and CDR2 SYGVQD (reference sequence). The CDR3 is 14 residues long. CDR3 residues: CASSDGLAGGEQFF. DNA of the CDR3: TGCGCCAGCAGTGATGGGCTAGCGGGAGGAGAGCAGTTCTTC.

The V gene is TRBV19, the J gene TRBJ2-7, with TRBD2 matching 7 bases. Germline CDR1 and CDR2: LNHDA and SQIVND (reference sequence). This CDR3 has 15 residues. With V trimmed by 0 bases and J by 2 bases, 4 bases remained unmatched. CDR3 nucleotides: TGTGCCAGTAGTATAGATTACGGGAGGACCTACGAGCAGTACTTC. Protein product: CASSIDYGRTYEQYF.

The chain couples TRBV12-5 to TRBJ2-7; TRBD2 matches 9 bases. Per the germline V gene, CDR1 is LGHNT and CDR2 is FRNRAP. After removal of 1 base from V and 12 bases from J, the junction contained 10 bases not matched to a gene. The CDR3 consists of 14 residues. For the CDR3, the DNA is TGTGCTAGTGGTTTGGGAGCGGGAGGCCGGTTGCTGTACTTC. Translation gives CASGLGAGGRLLYF.

The rearrangement joins TRBV10-3 to TRBJ2-2; D gene unclear. V was trimmed by 2 bases and J by 0 bases, leaving 16 bases between them. Germline V gene lookup returns CDR1 ENHRY and CDR2 SYGVKD. The CDR3 is 18 residues long. The CDR3 DNA reads TGTGCCATCAGTGAGGGACCCTATTGGGAAGCGAACACCGGGGAGCTGTTTTTT. Amino acids: CAISEGPYWEANTGELFF.

The J gene is TRBJ2-7, the V gene TRBV7-2; D is possibly TRBD2 (5 bases). The CDR3 is 15 amino acids. Germline V gives CDR1 SGHTA, CDR2 FQGNSA. The V end was cut by 5 bases, the J end by 3 bases, with 17 bases between. The CDR3 sequence: CASSAPTDGSYEQYF. CDR3 sequence (DNA): TGTGCCAGCAGCGCCCCCACGGATGGGAGCTACGAGCAGTACTTC.

The gene calls are TRBV28 and TRBJ2-7, with 7 bases aligning to TRBD2. The CDR3 runs 17 residues. CDR1 is MDHEN, CDR2 SYDVKM, per germline. V lost 8 bases and J lost 0; bases outside the gene matches: 16. In nucleotides, the CDR3 is TGTGCCAGCCAGCGGGGCCCCCTTACCCTTAGCTCCTACGAGCAGTACTTC. Its translation: CASQRGPLTLSSYEQYF.

The V and J genes are TRBV5-4 and TRBJ2-5; D may be TRBD1 (7 bases). This CDR3 contains 13 residues. V was shortened by 7 bases and J by 2 bases, with 12 bases between the two germline ends. CDR1 and CDR2 (germline): SGHNT, YYREEE (reference sequence). CDR3 coding DNA: TGTGCCAGCGGAGGGACAGCACAAGAGACCCAGTACTTC. Its protein product is CASGGTAQETQYF.

This clone came up once. The gene calls are TRBV19 and TRBJ2-3, with no clear D. Germline values: CDR1 LNHDA, CDR2 SQIVND (reference sequence). Trimming pared 8 bases from V and 2 bases from J, leaving 11 bases between. The CDR3 loop spans 13 amino acids. CDR3: CASDSGSTDTQYF. CDR3 nucleotide sequence: TGTGCCAGTGATTCGGGTTCCACAGATACGCAGTATTTT.

V and J are TRBV5-8 and TRBJ1-1; D unresolved. This CDR3 is built from 14 residues. Trimming stripped 0 bases from V and 4 bases from J, with 10 bases between. Germline CDR1 reads SGHTS; CDR2 reads YDEGEE. The CDR3, as DNA: TGTGCCAGCAGCTTGGCCAGCCTTGCCACTGAAGCTTTCTTT. It codes for CASSLASLATEAFF.

This sequence joins TRBV5-5 and TRBJ1-1; 8 bases match TRBD1. Germline V gives CDR1 SGHKS, CDR2 YYEKEE (reference sequence). The CDR3 totals 13 residues. Trimming at V came to 4 bases and at J to 7 bases, leaving 6 bases not matched to a gene. DNA of the CDR3: TGTGCCAGCAGCCCCGGGACAGGCTTTGAAGCTTTCTTT. Amino acids: CASSPGTGFEAFF.